Below, 7 T cell receptor beta chains from the same sample are listed, as sequenced in a study of blood T cell repertoires in COVID-19. Generated by immunoSEQ multiplex PCR, the TCRdb table keeps only in-frame clones and is missing some. In the table there are 200,000 to 300,000 clones, approximately 89% of which are singletons. Sequenced: peripheral blood. All receptors come from a woman aged 60-75 years who had recovered from COVID-19.

The rearrangement uses TRBV3-1 (or the pseudogene TRBV3-2) and TRBJ2-1; 8 nucleotides match TRBD2. Germline V gene lookup returns CDR1 LGHDT and CDR2 YNNKEL (reference sequence). There are 16 residues in the CDR3. V shed 4 bases, J shed 6 bases, and the junction held 11 bases outside the gene matches. This CDR3 reads CASSPPSGGPSNEQFF. The CDR3 region has the DNA TGTGCCAGCAGCCCGCCCAGCGGGGGACCCTCCAATGAGCAGTTCTTC.

This clone was detected a few times. The CDR3 is CASSPYNTAVTVNEKLFF. DNA for the CDR3: TGTGCCAGCAGCCCCTATAACACGGCGGTAACGGTTAATGAAAAACTGTTTTTT. The chain is built from TRBV5-6 and TRBJ1-4; D is unclear. There are 18 residues in the CDR3. V lost 4 bases and J 4 bases, leaving 23 bases between the germline ends. Per the germline V gene, CDR1 is SGHDT and CDR2 is YYEEEE.

Of note for this clone: Additional DNA sequences in this sample encode the identical CDR3. The chain employs TRBV19 and TRBJ2-1, with D unclear. Trimming took 3 bases from V and 0 from J, leaving 9 bases between them. This CDR3 has 15 amino acids. CDR1 and CDR2 from the germline V gene are LNHDA and SQIVND (reference sequence). The DNA for the CDR3 is TGTGCCAGTAGTATTGGAGCCGGCTCCTACAATGAGCAGTTCTTC. It yields the protein CASSIGAGSYNEQFF.

The J gene is TRBJ1-5, the V gene TRBV9; 9 bases are shared with TRBD1. Germline V CDR1 and CDR2: SGDLS, YYNGEE. The CDR3 sequence is 15 residues long. V was clipped by 0 bases and J by 4 bases; unmatched bases: 2. CDR3 bases: TGTGCCAGCAGCGTAGGGGGACAGGGTAATCAGCCCCAGCATTTT. This translates into CASSVGGQGNQPQHF.

The rearrangement joins TRBV5-8 to TRBJ2-1; perhaps TRBD1 as D (6 bases). Germline V gene sequence: CDR1 SGHTS, CDR2 YDEGEE. The CDR3 length is 15 residues. Trimming cost V 2 bases and J 12 bases, with 21 bases left between them. Written as DNA, the CDR3 is TGTGCCAGCAGCTTACCGGGACATCTAGGGCTTGGGCAGTTCTTC. Its translation is CASSLPGHLGLGQFF.

CDR3 in amino acids: CASSADRVNQPQHF. As DNA, the CDR3 is TGTGCCAGCAGCGCTGACAGGGTCAATCAGCCCCAGCATTTT. The gene calls are TRBV6-5 and TRBJ1-5, with 7 nucleotides matching TRBD1. This CDR3 has 14 amino acids. V lost 6 bases to trimming and J lost 3 bases; unmatched junction nucleotides: 5. CDR1 and CDR2 from the germline V gene are MNHEY and SVGAGI.

This clone was counted a few times. The rearrangement joins TRBV6-2 or TRBV6-3 to TRBJ1-5; perhaps TRBD1 as D (5 bases). The CDR3 is 15 residues long. V was shortened by 2 bases and J by 8 bases, with 16 bases between the two germline ends. Germline loops: CDR1 MNHEY, CDR2 SVGEGT. The CDR3 DNA sequence: TGTGCCAGCAGTTACGGGGCACGTGGGGTAAAGCCCCAGCATTTT. Protein: CASSYGARGVKPQHF.